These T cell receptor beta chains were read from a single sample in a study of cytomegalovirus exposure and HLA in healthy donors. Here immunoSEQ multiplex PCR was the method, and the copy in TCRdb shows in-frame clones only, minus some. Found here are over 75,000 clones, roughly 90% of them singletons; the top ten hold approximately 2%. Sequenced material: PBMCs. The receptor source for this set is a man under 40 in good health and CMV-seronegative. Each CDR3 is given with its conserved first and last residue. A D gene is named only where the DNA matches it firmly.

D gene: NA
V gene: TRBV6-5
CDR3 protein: CASSYTGNTEAFF

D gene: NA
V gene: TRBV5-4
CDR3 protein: CASSLGGLQTSSYNEQFF

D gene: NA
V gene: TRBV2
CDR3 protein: CASMRQRDLTLHF

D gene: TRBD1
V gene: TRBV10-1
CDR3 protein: CASKRTGPSSYEQYF

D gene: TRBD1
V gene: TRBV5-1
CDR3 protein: CASSRDRDAFRTTNEKLFF

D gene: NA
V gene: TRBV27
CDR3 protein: CASSLIVSGTYNEQFF

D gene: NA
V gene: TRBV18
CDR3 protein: CASSPGTSETQYF

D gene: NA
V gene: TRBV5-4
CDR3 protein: CASSLRLNYGYTF

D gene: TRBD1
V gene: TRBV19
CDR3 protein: CASSAGQGPGYEQYF

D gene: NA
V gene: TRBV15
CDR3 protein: CATSLGGARADTQYF

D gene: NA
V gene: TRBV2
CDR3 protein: CASSVRAGNYEQYF

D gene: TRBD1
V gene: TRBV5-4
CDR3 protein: CASSLAGQGWYEQYF

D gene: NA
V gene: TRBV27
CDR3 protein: CASSLKPGVNYGYTF

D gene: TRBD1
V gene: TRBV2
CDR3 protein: CASKTGQGNNYEQYF

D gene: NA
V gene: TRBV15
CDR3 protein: CATSRAGTEQYF

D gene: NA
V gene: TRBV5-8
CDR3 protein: CASRARGGETQYF

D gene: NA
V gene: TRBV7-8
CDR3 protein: CASSLQGKGEKLFF

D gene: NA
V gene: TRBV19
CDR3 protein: CASSSGYEQYF

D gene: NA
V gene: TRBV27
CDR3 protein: CASSLSQIRGRDTEAFF

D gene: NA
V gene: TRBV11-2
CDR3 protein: CASSTRWDSLPYEQYF

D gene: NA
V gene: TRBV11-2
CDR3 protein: CASSLGYSKEETQYF

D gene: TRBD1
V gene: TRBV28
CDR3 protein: CATLRDRLGYTF

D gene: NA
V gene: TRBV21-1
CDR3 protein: CASSPGVVAYNSPLHF

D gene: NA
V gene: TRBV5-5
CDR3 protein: CASSLGAVLNDGYTF

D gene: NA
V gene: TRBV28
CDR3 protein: CASSWGRRTDTQYF

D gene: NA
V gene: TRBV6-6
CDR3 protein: CASSRQFISSYEQYF

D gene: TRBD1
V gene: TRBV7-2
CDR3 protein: CASSLATGAGNTIYF

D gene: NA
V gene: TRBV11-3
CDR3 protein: CASSLEGRYNEQFF

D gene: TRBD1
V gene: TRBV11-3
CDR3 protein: CASSWGTGQGYEQFF

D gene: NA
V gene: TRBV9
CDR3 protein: CASSGEETQYF

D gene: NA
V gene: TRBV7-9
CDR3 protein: CASGGGSYNEQFF

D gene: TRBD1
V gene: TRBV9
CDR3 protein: CASNRGKIDGYTF

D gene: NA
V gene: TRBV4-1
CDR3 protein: CASSQAGGRETQYF

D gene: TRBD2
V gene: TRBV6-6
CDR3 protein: CASSFSLLAGKETQYF

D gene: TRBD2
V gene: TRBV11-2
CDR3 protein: CASSSLAGGGETQYF

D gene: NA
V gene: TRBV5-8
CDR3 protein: CARLFSPGGYTF

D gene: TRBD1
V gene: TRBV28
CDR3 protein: CASRGRQGAAFF

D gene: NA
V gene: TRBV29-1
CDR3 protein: CSVDARDYTF

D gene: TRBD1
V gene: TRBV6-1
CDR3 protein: CASSDRAVGTIYF

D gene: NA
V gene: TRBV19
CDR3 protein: CARPADEQFF

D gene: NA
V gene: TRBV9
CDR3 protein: CASSVQGKETQYF

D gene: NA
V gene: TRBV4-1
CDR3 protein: CASSQEEVHTEAFF

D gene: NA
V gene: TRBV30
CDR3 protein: CAWSGLSYEQYF

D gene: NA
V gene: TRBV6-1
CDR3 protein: CASSDRVGGNTIYF

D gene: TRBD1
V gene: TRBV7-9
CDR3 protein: CASSLEVSGGWETQYF

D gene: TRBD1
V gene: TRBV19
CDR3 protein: CASSRTGGNYGYTF

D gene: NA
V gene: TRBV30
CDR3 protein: CAWSAGGIRSTDTQYF

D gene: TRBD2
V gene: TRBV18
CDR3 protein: CASSPLAGENNEQFF

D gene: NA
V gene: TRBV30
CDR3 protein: CAWSPREYSNQPQHF

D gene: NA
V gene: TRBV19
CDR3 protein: CASGEQEISGNTIYF

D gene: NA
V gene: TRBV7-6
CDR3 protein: CASSPMSSGANVLTF

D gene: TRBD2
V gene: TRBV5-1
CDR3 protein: CASSSSGTSGGAKNIQYF

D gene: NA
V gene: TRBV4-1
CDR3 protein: CASSQVTQTYEQYF

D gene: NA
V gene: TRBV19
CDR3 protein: CASSTGANYGYTF

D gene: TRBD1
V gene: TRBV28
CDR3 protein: CASKMTGISYEQYF